Given below is one T cell receptor beta chain in context. The data originate from a study of blood T cell repertoires in COVID-19. As handled by the study authors: Reference gene primer amplification yielded estimated nucleated cell counts. Sequencing used immunoSEQ multiplex PCR; TCRdb keeps in-frame clones, though not all of them. Clone size and V and J calls were adopted from that table, with D and trimming inferred from the DNA. The sample yields around 250,000 clones, approximately 83% seen once. The receptor's source is a woman in her fifties or sixties who had recovered from COVID-19. The sequenced sample consisted of PBMCs or T cells enriched from blood (not recorded which).

CDR3 sequence: CASSLPSEEQFF. The CDR3 DNA reads as TGTGCCAGCAGCTTGCCTAGCGAGGAGCAGTTCTTC. V and J are TRBV5-4 and TRBJ2-1; D might be TRBD2 (6 bases). The CDR3 consists of 12 residues. V was cut by 1 base and J by 10 bases, with 9 bases left in between. The germline V gene has CDR1 SGHNT and CDR2 YYREEE (reference sequence).